The 30 T cell receptor beta chains below come from one sample, sequenced in a study of blood T cell repertoires in COVID-19. Only in-frame clones appear in the TCRdb table, and some are missing; sequencing was by immunoSEQ multiplex PCR. The data contain around 50,000 clones, approximately 85% of them singletons. Sequencing was carried out using peripheral blood. These receptors were collected from a man aged 35 to 55 with acute or convalescent COVID-19.

This clone was recorded only once. The genes are TRBV11-2 and TRBJ2-1, with D possibly matching TRBD1 (5 bases). Germline assignment: CDR1 SGHAT and CDR2 FQNNGV. The CDR3 has 17 amino acids. V was shortened by 6 bases and J by 0 bases, with 18 bases between the two germline ends. The CDR3 sequence is CASRPNSDRSSYNEQFF. Here the CDR3 DNA reads TGTGCCAGCAGACCCAATTCAGACAGAAGCTCCTACAATGAGCAGTTCTTC.

V gene TRBV11-2 combines with J gene TRBJ1-5; tentatively, D is TRBD1 (5 bases). There are 15 residues in the CDR3. V was trimmed by 5 bases and J by 4 bases, leaving 15 bases between them. Germline V gene lookup returns CDR1 SGHAT and CDR2 FQNNGV. CDR3 nucleotides: TGTGCCAGCAGCCAAAGCGGGACCCCGAATCAGCCCCAGCATTTT. Translating it yields CASSQSGTPNQPQHF.

V usage is TRBV7-3 and J usage is TRBJ2-3, with 9 bases fitting TRBD2. CDR1 is SGHTA, CDR2 FQGTGA, per germline. The CDR3 extends over 17 amino acids. V shed 5 bases, J shed 0 bases, and the junction held 9 bases outside the gene matches. The CDR3 is CASSLPGLASSTDTQYF. The CDR3 nucleotides are TGTGCCAGCAGCCTTCCTGGACTAGCGAGTAGCACAGATACGCAGTATTTT.

The chain is built from TRBV27 and TRBJ2-3; TRBD1 might be the D (6 bases). V was shortened by 9 bases and J by 3 bases, with 28 bases between the two germline ends. The CDR3 length is 18 residues. CDR1 is MNHEY, CDR2 SMNVEV, per germline (reference sequence). The chain's CDR3 is CARTPHYIQGVRTDTQYF. In DNA, the CDR3 is TGTGCCAGAACTCCCCACTACATACAGGGAGTCAGGACAGATACGCAGTATTTT.

The chain carries TRBV5-1 and TRBJ2-7; 7 bases are a match to TRBD1. From germline, CDR1 is SGHRS and CDR2 YFSETQ. The trim removed 3 bases at V and 6 bases at J, leaving 9 bases unmatched. The CDR3 loop spans 14 amino acids. The CDR3 DNA reads TGCGCCAGCAGCTCGAGACAGGGCTCCGGCGAGCAGTACTTC. Amino acids: CASSSRQGSGEQYF.

This clone was seen once. The chain recombines TRBV28 with TRBJ1-4; D is uncertain. CDR1 MDHEN and CDR2 SYDVKM come from the germline V gene. V lost 6 bases, J lost 3 bases, and 8 bases lay in between. The CDR3 sequence is 13 residues long. The CDR3 DNA reads as TGTGCCAGCAGAGAGGGAGCTAATGAAAAACTGTTTTTT. This translates into CASREGANEKLFF.

The chain joins TRBV29-1 to TRBJ2-4; the match to TRBD1 covers 9 bases. The CDR3 extends over 14 amino acids. With V trimmed by 7 bases and J by 6 bases, 10 bases remained unmatched. CDR1 and CDR2 (germline): SQVTM, ANQGSEA. Written as DNA, the CDR3 is TGCAGCGCTACCCGGGACAGGGAGGGAAACATTCAGTACTTC. It yields the protein CSATRDREGNIQYF. The full variable domain, its missing parts supplied by reference TRBV29-1 and TRBJ2-4, is SAVISQKPSRDICQRGTSLTIQCQVDSQVTMMFWYRQQPGQSLTLIATANQGSEATYESGFVIDKFPISRPNLTFSTLTVSNMSPEDSSIYLCSATRDREGNIQYFGAGTRLSVL.

This chain uses TRBV7-9 with TRBJ2-7; a possible D gene is TRBD1 (6 bases). Trimming took off 5 bases at V and 0 bases at J, with 17 bases between the two ends. Germline CDR1 is SEHNR and CDR2 is FQNEAQ (reference sequence). CDR3 length equals 16 residues. The CDR3, as DNA: TGTGCCAGCAGCCCTCAAGACAGGAATCGCTCCTACGAGCAGTACTTC. It is translated as CASSPQDRNRSYEQYF.

This clone came up once. The chain has TRBV10-3 and TRBJ1-3; maybe TRBD1 (6 bases). CDR1 and CDR2 from the germline V gene are ENHRY and SYGVKD. Trimming left V 4 bases short and J 2 bases short, with 9 bases between. This CDR3 has 14 residues. The CDR3 DNA follows: TGTGCCATCAGTGTACCAGGGGCTGGAAACACCATATATTTT. It translates to CAISVPGAGNTIYF.

As regards this clone: The same CDR3 also results from other DNA sequences found in this sample. The V call is TRBV7-2, the J call TRBJ1-5; the D gene is possibly TRBD1 (5 bases). V lost 2 bases and J 6 bases, leaving 11 bases between the germline ends. The CDR3 is 14 amino acids. CDR1 and CDR2 from the germline V gene are SGHTA and FQGNSA. CDR3 DNA: TGTGCCAGCAGCTTACGTCAGGGAGGTCAGCCCCAGCATTTT. The encoded protein is CASSLRQGGQPQHF.

CDR3 loop: CAWSVRGSGTGRNTIYF. The CDR3 DNA follows: TGTGCCTGGAGTGTAAGGGGATCCGGGACAGGCAGAAACACCATATATTTT. The chain couples TRBV30 to TRBJ1-3, with 8 bases matching TRBD1. The CDR3 totals 17 residues. Losses at the gene ends were 0 bases for V and 5 bases for J; bases not matched to a gene: 12. The germline V gene has CDR1 GTSNPN and CDR2 SVGIG (reference sequence).

V usage is TRBV18 and J usage is TRBJ2-1, with D possibly TRBD2 on 6 matching bases. V lost 1 base to trimming and J lost 9 bases, with 13 bases between them. Germline CDR1 KGHSH, CDR2 LQKENI. This CDR3 has 14 residues. CDR3 loop: CASSPLLTSIEQFF. The DNA for the CDR3 is TGTGCCAGCTCACCACTCCTTACTAGCATTGAGCAGTTCTTC.

The chain employs TRBV2 and TRBJ2-7, with no clear D. This CDR3 is built from 11 residues. The germline CDR1 and CDR2 sequences are SNHLY and FYNNEI. Deletions cut 4 bases from V and 6 bases from J, with 7 bases between. CDR3 loop: CASSVLIEQYF. The CDR3 nucleotides are TGTGCCAGCAGTGTCTTAATCGAGCAGTACTTC. The entire variable domain, with the rest obtained from reference TRBV2 and TRBJ2-7, is as follows: EPEVTQTPSHQVTQMGQEVILRCVPISNHLYFYWYRQILGQKVEFLVSFYNNEISEKSEIFDDQFSVERPDGSNFTLKIRSTKLEDSAMYFCASSVLIEQYFGPGTRLTVT.

The chain uses TRBV15 and TRBJ1-5; D is possibly TRBD1 (5 bases). CDR3 length equals 14 residues. V dropped 0 bases and J dropped 7 bases, with 10 bases sitting between them. CDR1 and CDR2 from the germline V gene are LNHNV and YYDKDF (reference sequence). CDR3 protein: CATSREGVRQPQHF. The CDR3 DNA sequence: TGTGCCACCAGCAGAGAAGGGGTGAGGCAGCCCCAGCATTTT.

The V call is TRBV11-1, the J call TRBJ2-2, with D perhaps TRBD2 (6 bases). Germline loops: CDR1 SGHAT, CDR2 FQDESV (reference sequence). V lost 8 bases and J lost 5, with 21 bases in between. The CDR3 is made up of 16 amino acids. The CDR3 DNA sequence: TGTGCCAGCCGGCCCTCCGGGGGATCCAGAACCGGGGAGCTGTTTTTT. Encoded protein: CASRPSGGSRTGELFF.

The genes are TRBV5-1 and TRBJ1-4, with 10 bases matching TRBD1. The CDR3 sequence is 14 residues long. The V gene's germline CDR1 is SGHRS and CDR2 YFSETQ. V gave up 4 bases and J gave up 5 bases; unmatched junction bases: 2. This chain's CDR3 is CASSEDRGNEKLFF. DNA for the CDR3: TGCGCCAGCAGCGAGGACAGGGGGAATGAAAAACTGTTTTTT. Full variable domain (outside the CDR3, taken from reference TRBV5-1 and TRBJ1-4): KAGVTQTPRYLIKTRGQQVTLSCSPISGHRSVSWYQQTPGQGLQFLFEYFSETQRNKGNFPGRFSGRQFSNSRSEMNVSTLELGDSALYLCASSEDRGNEKLFFGSGTQLSVL.

The chain joins TRBV5-1 to TRBJ1-1; D is perhaps TRBD1 (6 bases). The CDR3 extends over 14 amino acids. The germline CDR1 and CDR2 sequences are SGHRS and YFSETQ. V was trimmed by 4 bases and J by 8 bases, leaving 18 bases between them. CDR3 protein: CASSLGSLGAEAFF. As DNA, the CDR3 is TGCGCCAGCAGCCTAGGATCCCTGGGGGCAGAAGCTTTCTTT.

The rearrangement uses TRBV5-1 and TRBJ2-3, with 8 nucleotides matching TRBD2. The CDR3 spans 15 residues. Unmatched junction bases numbered 4, after V lost 2 bases and J lost 2 bases. Germline CDR1 is SGHRS and CDR2 is YFSETQ. CDR3 amino acids: CASSFQRGLTDTQYF. The CDR3 nucleotides are TGCGCCAGCAGCTTCCAGCGGGGGCTCACAGATACGCAGTATTTT.

In DNA, the CDR3 is TGTGCCAGCAGTTTAAGGTGGGGCGGAAACACCATATATTTT. Its translation: CASSLRWGGNTIYF. This chain links TRBV27 with TRBJ1-3; possibly TRBD1 for D (5 bases). From germline, CDR1 is MNHEY and CDR2 SMNVEV (reference sequence). Trimming took 2 bases from V and 4 from J, leaving 9 bases between them. CDR3 size: 14 residues.

This clone occurred a few times. This sequence joins TRBV5-5 and TRBJ2-7; a weak D match, TRBD1 (5 bases). This CDR3 comprises 12 residues. Deletions cut 1 base from V and 5 bases from J, with 7 bases between. CDR1 is SGHKS, CDR2 YYEKEE, per germline (reference sequence). The CDR3 coding sequence is TGTGCCAGCAGCTTGCAGGGTAACGAGCAGTACTTC. The encoded protein is CASSLQGNEQYF.

The chain carries TRBV19 and TRBJ1-2; D is possibly TRBD1 (5 bases). Germline V gene lookup returns CDR1 LNHDA and CDR2 SQIVND (reference sequence). This CDR3 region has 13 residues. Trimming removed 6 bases from V and 4 bases from J, with 12 bases in between. The CDR3, as DNA: TGTGCCAGTAGCCGCCAGGGTACCTATGGCTACACCTTC. It is translated as CASSRQGTYGYTF.

CDR3: CASSRDRGPYTEAFF. The CDR3 region has the DNA TGTGCCAGCAGTAGGGACAGGGGGCCTTACACTGAAGCTTTCTTT. The chain recombines TRBV6-5 with TRBJ1-1; 12 nucleotides align to TRBD1. The trim removed 5 bases at V and 3 bases at J, leaving 4 bases unmatched. CDR1 MNHEY and CDR2 SVGAGI come from the germline V gene. The length of the CDR3 is 15 residues.

V gene TRBV5-1 combines with J gene TRBJ2-3, with D possibly TRBD1 on 6 matching bases. The CDR3 loop spans 14 amino acids. Deletions cut 3 bases from V and 3 bases from J, with 11 bases between. CDR1 is SGHRS and CDR2 is YFSETQ in the germline V gene. The CDR3 nucleotides are TGCGCCAGCAGCTGGGACACACGGACAGATACGCAGTATTTT. This codes for CASSWDTRTDTQYF.

The DNA for the CDR3 is TGCGCCAGCACCATGACAACGAACACCGGGGAGCTGTTTTTT. This gives the protein CASTMTTNTGELFF. The V and J genes are TRBV5-1 and TRBJ2-2, with D unresolved. V gave up 6 bases and J gave up 0 bases, with 9 bases separating them. Germline CDR1 reads SGHRS; CDR2 reads YFSETQ. CDR3 length equals 14 residues.

This rearrangement joins TRBV9 to TRBJ2-3; perhaps TRBD2 as D (6 bases). The germline V gene encodes CDR1 SGDLS and CDR2 YYNGEE. The CDR3 is made up of 15 amino acids. Trimming left V 6 bases short and J 2 bases short, with 16 bases between. The CDR3 DNA sequence: TGTGCCAGCAACAAGGAGGGGCGCCTCACAGATACGCAGTATTTT. Translated: CASNKEGRLTDTQYF.

The chain recombines TRBV3-1 (or the pseudogene TRBV3-2) with TRBJ2-1; TRBD2 aligns across 7 bases. This CDR3 is 15 amino acids long. The V segment lost 3 bases and the J segment 6 bases; nucleotides outside the gene matches: 8. Germline V gene sequence: CDR1 LGHDT, CDR2 YNNKEL (reference sequence). CDR3 coding DNA: TGTGCCAGCAGCCAGGGCGGGGGATTGGCCAATGAGCAGTTCTTC. As protein: CASSQGGGLANEQFF.

V is TRBV5-6 and J is TRBJ1-1, with 7 bases matching TRBD1. Germline CDR1 SGHDT, CDR2 YYEEEE. V dropped 5 bases and J dropped 0; count of bases not matched to a gene: 10. The CDR3 is made up of 16 amino acids. The DNA for the CDR3 is TGTGCCAGCAGATCGGGACAGTTGACAATGAACACTGAAGCTTTCTTT. Translating gives CASRSGQLTMNTEAFF. Full variable domain (rest looked up from reference TRBV5-6 and TRBJ1-1): DAGVTQSPTHLIKTRGQQVTLRCSPKSGHDTVSWYQQALGQGPQFIFQYYEEEERQRGNFPDRFSGHQFPNYSSELNVNALLLGDSALYLCASRSGQLTMNTEAFFGQGTRLTVV.

The chain employs TRBV11-2 and TRBJ1-6; 9 nucleotides match TRBD1. V lost 1 base, J lost 7 bases, and 5 bases stayed unmatched. The CDR3 is made up of 16 amino acids. CDR1 and CDR2 (germline): SGHAT, FQNNGV. CDR3 loop: CASSLGSGQGNSPLHF. The CDR3 nucleotides read TGTGCCAGCAGCTTAGGCTCCGGACAGGGGAATTCACCCCTCCACTTT.

The rearrangement joins TRBV6-5 to TRBJ2-7, with a possible D match to TRBD2 (5 bases). Trimming removed 6 bases from V and 4 bases from J, with 13 bases in between. The CDR3 spans 13 residues. In germline, CDR1 is MNHEY, CDR2 SVGAGI. The CDR3 sequence: CASRSHSEYEQYF. CDR3 DNA: TGTGCCAGCAGATCCCATAGCGAGTACGAGCAGTACTTC.

The gene calls are TRBV11-2 and TRBJ2-7; TRBD2 matches at 11 bases. J lost 2 bases, V lost 5 bases, and 5 bases had no gene match. The CDR3 extends over 15 amino acids. Germline V CDR1 and CDR2: SGHAT, FQNNGV. As DNA, the CDR3 is TGTGCCAGCAGCCAACTAGCGGGGGCCGCCTACGAGCAGTACTTC. Its translation: CASSQLAGAAYEQYF.